This T cell receptor beta chain derives from a study of blood T cell repertoires in COVID-19. This clone was recorded once. A junction boundary mismatches the germline segment, possibly from a read error. Only in-frame clones appear in the TCRdb table, and some are missing; sequencing was by immunoSEQ multiplex PCR. The repertoire holds 150,000 or so clones, with 70% to 85% as singletons. CDR1 is SGHVS and CDR2 is FQNEAQ in the germline V gene. The CDR3 sequence is 16 residues long. Each participant's cohort was designated according to participant-reported clinical history. Sample: PBMCs or T cells enriched from blood (not recorded which). The chain recombines TRBV7-8 with TRBJ2-1, with TRBD2 matching 9 bases. This TCR was sampled from a man aged 50 or older who had recovered from COVID-19. The CDR3 coding sequence is TGCGCCAGCAGCTTAGCGCTAGCGGGGTACAACAATGAGCAGTTCTTC. It translates to CASSLALAGYNNEQFF.